This T cell receptor beta chain appears in the sequencing data of a study of technical replicates of blood from a few donors. This CDR3 has 14 amino acids. Trimming shortened V by 7 bases and J by 3 bases, and 15 bases separated the two germline ends. Germline CDR1 reads MDHEN; CDR2 reads SYDVKM. This table comes from immunoSEQ multiplex PCR, and its TCRdb copy is limited to in-frame clones, with some not included. The sample has approximately 79,000 clones, 90% to 95% seen once. The clonotype comes from a human donor in good health. This chain uses TRBV28 with TRBJ1-1; D may be TRBD1 (5 bases). Source material: T cells isolated from PBMCs. The CDR3 region is CASNLPPGDTEAFF. Written as DNA, the CDR3 is TGTGCCAGCAACTTACCCCCGGGGGACACTGAAGCTTTCTTT.